This TCR beta chain came from a study of T-cell memory formation after mild COVID-19 (dated by TCRdb to about 2021). Broadly, across the study: TCR sequence clusters from the two donors were found to be largely donor specific. In two donors, T-cell clones that expanded and contracted after mild COVID-19 were followed by sequencing TCRalpha and TCRbeta repertoires longitudinally. Two young, previously healthy adult volunteers, one female and one male, were included in the cohort.

The CDR3 contains 15 residues, cysteine and phenylalanine counted. Just the 45-base CDR3 DNA is kept, in frame starting at base 1. Relative to germline, V is missing 5 bases and J is missing 0 bases, with 5 bases of the junction outside any gene match. These reads were obtained on an Illumina NovaSeq 6000. cDNA libraries for TCRalpha and TCRbeta were prepared by 5'RACE using constant-segment primers, with sample barcodes and unique molecular identifiers added. RNA was extracted from every sample with Trizol reagent. Library amplification was performed in two PCR steps, and a second sample barcode and Illumina TruSeq adapters were introduced in the second step. The libraries were sequenced on an Illumina NovaSeq using 2 x 150 bp paired-end reads. Concerning the study's data processing: The reads were demultiplexed and collapsed into UMI-guided consensus sequences using migec v1.2.7. With mixcr v2.1.11, UMI consensuses were aligned to TRA and TRB V and J templates and assembled into clonotypes. A clonotype was counted as expanded or contracted only if both edgeR and NoisET called the change significant, with noise models trained on biological replicates. For edgeR calls, a false discovery rate-adjusted p below 0.01 and a log2 fold-change threshold of 1 were applied. As an exploratory analysis of dynamics, max-normalized trajectories of the 1000 most abundant clonotypes were examined by PCA with hierarchical clustering. The CD4 or CD8 phenotype of responding clones was assigned using the separately sequenced CD4+ and CD8+ repertoires. TCRdb trimmed the raw reads at Q25, called clones with MiXCR and kept productive beta chains. All rows with the same CDR3 protein become a single entry with the most common DNA and genes. TCRdb, rather than the study authors, made the V and J calls. The sample contains 500,000 to 600,000 distinct CDR3 sequences, 15% to 20% of them found a single time. The biggest ten clones account for 9.5% to 15% of the sample.

This clonotype was found a few times. What antigen it recognizes has not been identified. No much larger clone is present one base from it, and per-base qualities are unavailable. On the study overall, not on this receptor specifically: The study covered only a couple of mild cases, and larger cohorts including severe cases with pre-infection samples were considered necessary. Contracting CD4+ clones turned up mainly in the CM and EM memory subsets, whereas EMRA was where CD8+ clones were enriched. From day 15 to 85, contracting clones showed balanced CD4/CD8 phenotypes, whereas a second wave of clones that expanded from day 15 to 37 leaned towards CD4+. Some responding clones were detected in pre-infection memory, suggesting pre-existing cross-reactive memory T cells joined the SARS-CoV-2 response. SARS-CoV-2 specificity was not confirmed for the second-wave clones peaking on day 37.

PBMCs were isolated by Ficoll-Paque density gradient centrifugation. Sequencing used PBMCs or a T cell subset sorted from them (not recorded which). The TCR originated in an adult woman who had mild COVID-19 (a few samples of this study predate the infection). The sample titles of this study are shuffled in the database, so cell type and time point are left out; the donor was told from shared clones. The sequence is built from TRBV12-3 or TRBV12-4 and TRBJ2-7; TRBD1 aligns with 9 central bases. The CDR3 in this case is CASSRGTGRSYEQYF. The nucleotide sequence reads as follows: TGTGCCAGCAGTCGGGGGACAGGGCGCTCCTACGAGCAGTACTTC.